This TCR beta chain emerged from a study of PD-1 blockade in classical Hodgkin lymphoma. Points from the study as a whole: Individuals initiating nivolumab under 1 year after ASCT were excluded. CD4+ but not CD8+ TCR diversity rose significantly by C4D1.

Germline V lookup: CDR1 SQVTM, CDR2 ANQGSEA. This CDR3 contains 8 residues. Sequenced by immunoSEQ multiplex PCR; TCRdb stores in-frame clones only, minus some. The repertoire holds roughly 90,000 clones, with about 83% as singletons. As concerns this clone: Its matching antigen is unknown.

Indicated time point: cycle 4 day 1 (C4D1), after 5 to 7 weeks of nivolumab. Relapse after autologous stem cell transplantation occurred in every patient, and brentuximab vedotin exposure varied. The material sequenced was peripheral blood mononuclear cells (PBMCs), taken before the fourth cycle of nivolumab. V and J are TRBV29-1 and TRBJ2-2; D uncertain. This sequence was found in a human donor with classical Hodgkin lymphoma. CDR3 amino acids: CLTGELFF. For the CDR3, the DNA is TGCTTAACCGGGGAGCTGTTTTTT.